Below, 15 T cell receptor beta chains from the same sample are listed, as sequenced in a study of T-cell reconstitution after alpha-beta-depleted transplantation in children. TCRbeta library preparation incorporated unique molecular identifiers. TCRdb used MiXCR to reprocess the PCR reads, holding one entry per CDR3 protein. There are 240,000 or so distinct CDR3 sequences in the sample; 8.2% occur only once, and under 8% lies in the top ten. The specimen was PBMCs, mostly from graft donor cells, collected 180 days after TCRalphabeta/CD19-depleted stem cell transplant. The receptors here all came from a male patient younger than 18 who had a stem cell transplant for acute lymphoblastic leukemia, so the T cells may come from the graft donor.

This clonotype appeared many times. The V call is TRBV5-1, the J call TRBJ1-1; 8 nucleotides match TRBD1. CDR3 length: 17 amino acids. V shed 0 bases and J 0 bases; nucleotides not matched to a gene: 7. Per germline, CDR1 SGHRS and CDR2 YFSETQ. The DNA of the CDR3 is TGCGCCAGCAGCTTGGGGGACAGGATGGTCATGAACACTGAAGCTTTCTTT. Translated: CASSLGDRMVMNTEAFF.

This clonotype was seen ten or more times. The chain recombines TRBV12-3 or TRBV12-4 with TRBJ2-3, with 11 bases that match TRBD2. This CDR3 spans 18 amino acids. Trimming at V came to 5 bases and at J to 5 bases, leaving 15 bases not matched to a gene. This chain's CDR3 is CASSPGTPLAGGGDTQYF. CDR3 coding DNA: TGTGCCAGCAGTCCCGGAACCCCTCTAGCGGGAGGTGGAGATACGCAGTATTTT.

This clonotype was counted at least ten times. The V and J genes are TRBV10-3 and TRBJ1-6; D possibly corresponds to TRBD1 (5 bases). The CDR3 extends over 14 amino acids. With 2 bases removed from V and 7 bases from J, the gap between germline ends came to 9 bases. Germline lookup yields CDR1 ENHRY and CDR2 SYGVKD. The CDR3: CAISEKGPNSPLHF. The CDR3 coding sequence is TGTGCCATCAGTGAGAAGGGACCGAATTCACCCCTCCACTTT.

Note on this clonotype: A much larger clone sits a single nucleotide away, making a read error possible. This likely comes from a read error, as the CDR3 has no conserved phenylalanine or tryptophan at its end. The rearrangement links TRBV20-1 to TRBJ2-7, with D possibly matching TRBD1 (5 bases). CDR1 and CDR2 (germline): DFQATT, SNEGSKA (reference sequence). The CDR3 totals 13 residues. Trimming took 3 bases from V and 3 from J, leaving 12 bases between them. For the CDR3, the DNA is TGCAGTGCTAGGGTGCGTAGGGGCTACGAGCAGTACTCC. Translating it yields CSARVRRGYEQYS.

This clonotype has at least ten counts. This chain connects TRBV7-3 to TRBJ2-2, with unresolved D. Germline V gives CDR1 SGHTA, CDR2 FQGTGA. With 0 bases removed from V and 8 bases from J, the gap between germline ends came to 7 bases. This CDR3 region has 13 residues. The CDR3 reads CASSLTLGGELFF. For the CDR3, the DNA is TGTGCCAGCAGCTTAACGCTGGGAGGGGAGCTGTTTTTT.

This clonotype occurred many times. V usage is TRBV20-1 and J usage is TRBJ1-1; D is possibly TRBD1 (5 bases). V was cut by 3 bases and J by 1 base, with 9 bases left in between. The CDR3 is 13 amino acids. Germline CDR1 is DFQATT and CDR2 is SNEGSKA (reference sequence). The CDR3 DNA is TGCAGTGCTAGTACCGGGGGGAACACTGAAGCTTTCTTT. Translation gives CSASTGGNTEAFF.

At least ten counts were recorded for this clonotype. The chain uses TRBV28 and TRBJ2-7, with a weak D call TRBD1 (6 bases). Trimming shortened V by 3 bases and J by 2 bases, and 11 bases separated the two germline ends. Germline values: CDR1 MDHEN, CDR2 SYDVKM. This CDR3 is built from 14 residues. The CDR3 nucleotides are TGTGCCAGCAGTTTCGCAGGGGTCACCTACGAGCAGTACTTC. It encodes CASSFAGVTYEQYF. The full variable domain, with the rest looked up from reference TRBV28 and TRBJ2-7, is DVKVTQSSRYLVKRTGEKVFLECVQDMDHENMFWYRQDPGLGLRLIYFSYDVKMKEKGDIPEGYSVSREKKERFSLILESASTNQTSMYLCASSFAGVTYEQYFGPGTRLTVT.

V and J are TRBV9 and TRBJ2-2; 7 bases are shared with TRBD2. V lost 4 bases to trimming and J lost 1 base; unmatched junction nucleotides: 7. The CDR3 is 16 residues long. Germline assignment: CDR1 SGDLS and CDR2 YYNGEE. The CDR3 loop is CASSHPLAVNTGELFF. For the CDR3, the DNA is TGTGCCAGCAGCCACCCTCTAGCGGTGAACACCGGGGAGCTGTTTTTT.

The table lists this clonotype with many counts. This chain connects TRBV27 to TRBJ1-2, with 8 bases that match TRBD1. With 0 bases clipped from V and 3 bases from J, the junction kept 6 bases outside the gene matches. The CDR3 runs to 16 residues. Germline values: CDR1 MNHEY, CDR2 SMNVEV (reference sequence). The CDR3 here is CASSLSGQGAYYGYTF. In DNA form, the CDR3 reads TGTGCCAGCAGTTTATCGGGCCAGGGGGCTTACTATGGCTACACCTTC.

This clonotype was detected many times. The chain is built from TRBV20-1 and TRBJ2-4; D unresolved. CDR3 length: 13 amino acids. The germline V gene encodes CDR1 DFQATT and CDR2 SNEGSKA (reference sequence). V was cut by 3 bases and J by 4 bases, with 10 bases left in between. The CDR3 protein is CSASGQNKNIQYF. Written as DNA, the CDR3 is TGCAGTGCTAGCGGGCAGAATAAAAACATTCAGTACTTC.

This clonotype was seen at least ten times. This rearrangement joins TRBV25-1 to TRBJ1-6; 10 bases match TRBD1. Germline-derived CDR1 and CDR2 are MGHDK and SYGVNS. With V trimmed by 3 bases and J by 9 bases, 5 bases remained unmatched. CDR3 length: 15 residues. CDR3: CASSDPTGGLSPLHF. The CDR3 DNA reads as TGTGCCAGCAGTGACCCGACAGGGGGCCTTTCACCCCTCCACTTT. The entire variable domain, with the rest obtained from reference TRBV25-1 and TRBJ1-6, is as follows: EADIYQTPRYLVIGTGKKITLECSQTMGHDKMYWYQQDPGMELHLIHYSYGVNSTEKGDLSSESTVSRIRTEHFPLTLESARPSHTSQYLCASSDPTGGLSPLHFGNGTRLTVT.

This clonotype has a count of ten or more. This chain connects TRBV4-3 to TRBJ1-1; D is possibly TRBD1 (5 bases). The CDR3 totals 13 residues. Trimming left V 2 bases short and J 5 bases short, with 9 bases between. Germline CDR1 reads LGHNA; CDR2 reads YSLEER. The chain's CDR3 is CASSQLGGTEAFF. The CDR3 coding sequence is TGCGCCAGCAGCCAATTGGGGGGGACTGAAGCTTTCTTT.

This clonotype was detected many times. The gene calls are TRBV4-2 and TRBJ2-5; TRBD2 aligns across 7 bases. The germline V gene encodes CDR1 LGHNA and CDR2 YNFKEQ. V dropped 0 bases and J dropped 2; count of bases not matched to a gene: 3. The CDR3 runs to 15 residues. CDR3 bases: TGTGCCAGCAGCCAAGAGGGAGGGGTTCAAGAGACCCAGTACTTC. It codes for CASSQEGGVQETQYF.

This clonotype was recorded at least ten times. The chain employs TRBV6-1 and TRBJ1-2, with 10 bases that match TRBD1. CDR1 is MNHNS and CDR2 is SASEGT in the germline V gene. Losses at the gene ends were 5 bases for V and 8 bases for J; bases not matched to a gene: 8. CDR3 length: 14 amino acids. The CDR3 DNA reads as TGTGCCAGCAGTCCGCCGGGACAGGGGATCGGCTACACCTTC. It translates to CASSPPGQGIGYTF.

This clonotype was observed many times. The chain carries TRBV28 and TRBJ2-7; D uncertain. Germline CDR1 and CDR2: MDHEN and SYDVKM. Trimming shortened V by 3 bases and J by 2 bases, and 17 bases separated the two germline ends. CDR3 length: 16 amino acids. This CDR3 is CASSFYPPRWAYEQYF. The CDR3 nucleotides are TGTGCCAGCAGTTTTTACCCGCCACGCTGGGCCTACGAGCAGTACTTC.